These 8 T cell receptor beta chains originate from one sample sequenced in a study of blood T cell repertoires in COVID-19. Profiled with immunoSEQ multiplex PCR; TCRdb holds only in-frame clones, not every one. The data contain fewer than 450,000 clones, roughly 91% of them singletons. Material for sequencing was PBMCs or T cells enriched from blood (not recorded which). Receptors originate from a woman between 18 and 29 years old who had recovered from COVID-19.

The rearrangement joins TRBV10-3 to TRBJ1-2; a weak D match, TRBD1 (5 bases). Per germline, CDR1 ENHRY and CDR2 SYGVKD. The ends were cut back, 0 bases at V and 0 bases at J, with 8 bases in the middle. This CDR3 comprises 15 residues. This CDR3 reads CAISESRVSNYGYTF. The CDR3 DNA is TGTGCCATCAGTGAGTCCAGGGTCTCTAACTATGGCTACACCTTC.

The chain links TRBV2 to TRBJ1-4; TRBD1 might be the D (6 bases). The CDR3 covers 13 residues. Germline loops: CDR1 SNHLY, CDR2 FYNNEI. Trimming took 9 bases from V and 5 from J, leaving 13 bases between them. The CDR3 reads CASGQLENEKLFF. The CDR3, as DNA: TGTGCCAGTGGACAGTTAGAAAATGAAAAACTGTTTTTT.

CDR3 in DNA: TGTGCCAGCAGCGTAGATGGGACAGGGGCCACTGAAGCTTTCTTT. It encodes CASSVDGTGATEAFF. This chain connects TRBV9 to TRBJ1-1; TRBD1 matches at 10 bases. The CDR3 contains 15 residues. Germline CDR1 and CDR2: SGDLS and YYNGEE. V shed 0 bases and J 4 bases; nucleotides not matched to a gene: 3.

The chain combines TRBV27 with TRBJ1-6; 11 bases agree with TRBD1. The germline CDR1 and CDR2 sequences are MNHEY and SMNVEV (reference sequence). V lost 3 bases to trimming and J lost 7 bases; unmatched junction nucleotides: 2. The CDR3 is made up of 15 amino acids. The CDR3: CASSFWTGGNSPLHF. Here the CDR3 DNA reads TGTGCCAGCAGTTTTTGGACAGGGGGCAATTCACCCCTCCACTTT.

The chain uses TRBV4-1 and TRBJ1-5; D ambiguous. The CDR3 extends over 15 amino acids. V was cut by 0 bases and J by 0 bases, with 6 bases left in between. CDR1 and CDR2 (germline): MGHRA, YSYEKL. The CDR3 here is CASSQDGGSNQPQHF. Written as DNA, the CDR3 is TGCGCCAGCAGCCAAGATGGAGGTAGCAATCAGCCCCAGCATTTT.

The chain uses TRBV30 and TRBJ2-3; 7 nucleotides align to TRBD2. J was trimmed by 3 bases and V by 5 bases; bases with no gene match: 5. The CDR3 is 13 residues long. Per the germline V gene, CDR1 is GTSNPN and CDR2 is SVGIG (reference sequence). CDR3 in DNA: TGTGCCTGGGGCAGCGGGATGACAGATACGCAGTATTTT. This codes for CAWGSGMTDTQYF.

V gene TRBV28 combines with J gene TRBJ1-2; unclear D gene. Germline assignment: CDR1 MDHEN and CDR2 SYDVKM. V was trimmed by 10 bases and J by 0 bases, leaving 12 bases between them. CDR3 size: 13 residues. The CDR3 loop is CATTRSPNYGYTF. For the CDR3, the DNA is TGTGCCACCACGAGATCCCCTAACTATGGCTACACCTTC.

The chain recombines TRBV7-2 with TRBJ1-2; D remains unclear. There are 13 residues in the CDR3. CDR1 SGHTA and CDR2 FQGNSA come from the germline V gene. Trimming took 0 bases from V and 5 from J, leaving 7 bases between them. The CDR3 DNA sequence: TGTGCCAGCAGCTTAGCGCGCGGGTATGGCTACACCTTC. It translates to CASSLARGYGYTF.